The source of this T cell receptor beta chain is a study of blood T cells in healthy people across ages. Study-wide results and limits: There were more naive CD4+ cells and higher diversity in long-lived donors than in aged donors. Changes in expanded clonotypes were possibly confounded, as the CMV status of donors was unknown.

On this clonotype: Its matching antigen is unknown.

Donors were healthy Caucasian individuals from Russia aged roughly 6 to 90. Every sample yielded at least 7 million isolated PBMCs. Alongside a J-beta primer mix, a sample-barcoded 5' primer served in a second PCR lasting about 7 to 12 cycles. Via MiXCR, TCRdb re-called the 5' RACE reads, giving one row per CDR3 protein. The data show 700,000 or so distinct CDR3 sequences, 22% seen once. The TCR was taken from a man between 65 and 79 years old in good health. Sequences were obtained from blood.

CDR3 DNA: TGTGCCAGCAGTTTAGGGCAGGGAAGCACAGATGTGCAGTATTTT. This gives the protein CASSLGQGSTDVQYF. This sequence joins TRBV12-3 or TRBV12-4 and TRBJ2-3; tentative D call: TRBD1 (5 bases). The ends were cut back, 1 base at V and 11 bases at J, with 19 bases in the middle. CDR3 length equals 15 residues.